These T cell receptor beta chains were read from a single sample in a study of siplizumab effects on memory and regulatory T cells. Libraries were prepared by immunoSEQ multiplex PCR; TCRdb keeps only in-frame clonotypes and omits some of them. The sample lists approximately 90,000 clones, 94% seen once, with around 0.3% in the top ten. The material sequenced was non-Treg CD4+ T cells sorted from blood. These receptors were taken from a human donor in good health. The CDR3 runs from the conserved cysteine through the conserved F or W. A D gene is named only where the DNA matches it firmly.

>TRBJ2-7|TRBV5-1|TRBD1
CASSPGQGSYEQYF
TGCGCCAGCAGCCCCGGACAGGGTTCCTACGAGCAGTACTTC
>TRBJ1-5|TRBV19|TRBD1
CASSRVEGALGNQPQHF
TGTGCCAGTAGTAGGGTCGAGGGGGCGCTTGGGAATCAGCCCCAGCATTTT
>TRBJ1-3|TRBV9|NA
CASSVVGDSGNTIYF
TGTGCCAGCAGCGTAGTCGGAGACTCTGGAAACACCATATATTTT
>TRBJ1-3|TRBV5-1|NA
CASSPTSGTSGNTIYF
TGCGCCAGCAGCCCAACCTCAGGGACCTCTGGAAACACCATATATTTT
>TRBJ2-3|TRBV30|TRBD2
CAWSGVAGILTQYF
TGTGCCTGGAGTGGGGTAGCGGGGATTCTTACGCAGTATTTT
>TRBJ2-1|TRBV21-1|NA
CASSLPRGSYNEQFF
TGTGCCAGCAGCCTTCCGCGGGGCTCCTACAATGAGCAGTTCTTC
>TRBJ1-5|TRBV6-6|NA
CASRDSNQPQHF
TGTGCCAGCCGGGATAGCAATCAGCCCCAGCATTTT
>TRBJ1-1|TRBV7-2|NA
CASSALQDGGAFF
TGTGCCAGCAGCGCCCTACAGGACGGGGGAGCTTTCTTT
>TRBJ2-5|TRBV5-1|TRBD2
CASSNTPGGGETQYF
TGCGCCAGCAGCAACACCCCGGGGGGGGGAGAGACCCAGTACTTC
>TRBJ2-4|TRBV29-1|NA
CSAGHGDPNIQYF
TGCAGCGCCGGACATGGGGACCCAAACATTCAGTACTTC
>TRBJ2-7|TRBV19|TRBD1
CASGTGIYEQYF
TGTGCCAGCGGGACAGGAATCTACGAGCAGTACTTC
>TRBJ1-5|TRBV29-1|NA
CSARRGTDSNQPQHF
TGCAGCGCCCGCCGGGGGACGGATAGCAATCAGCCCCAGCATTTT
>TRBJ2-5|TRBV5-4|NA
CASSNPTQGVRTQYF
TGTGCCAGCAGCAACCCAACTCAAGGGGTGAGGACCCAGTACTTC